This T cell receptor (beta chain) was sequenced for a study of OX40 agonist ivuxolimab in advanced cancers. For the study at large: There were three patients with partial responses, one having hepatocellular carcinoma and two cutaneous melanoma.

Patients were ineligible given autoimmune disease history or systemic immunosuppression. Method: immunoSEQ multiplex PCR; TCRdb's copy keeps in-frame clones and lacks some. The sample consists of approximately 89,000 clones, around nine tenths of them appearing once. CDR3 size: 16 residues. V lost 2 bases and J 1 base, leaving 14 bases between the germline ends. Findings and limits, study-wide: Blood T cells, both CD4+ and CD8+, expanded clonally by week 6 at 0.1 to 3.0 mg/kg.

Comments on this clone: Its target is not known.

Sequences were derived from CD4+ or CD8+ T cells sorted from blood, sampled in a trial of the OX40 agonist ivuxolimab. This chain connects TRBV23-1 to TRBJ1-2; D is unresolved. TRBV23-1 is recorded as an ORF, its role being uncertain. This clonotype was sampled from an adult with an advanced solid tumor such as melanoma, head and neck, liver or kidney cancer. CDR3: CASSQAENPGNYGYTF. The CDR3 nucleotides are TGCGCCAGCAGTCAAGCCGAAAACCCAGGTAACTATGGCTACACCTTC.